The clone carrying this TCR beta chain came up many times. This sample includes further DNA sequences coding for the same CDR3. These data belong to a study of shared clonotypes between healthy human individuals. The germline V and J ends were trimmed by 2 bases and 4 bases, with 9 bases remaining between them. From germline, CDR1 is KGHSH and CDR2 LQKENI. CDR3 length equals 15 residues. The table came from immunoSEQ multiplex PCR; TCRdb's copy has only in-frame clones and leaves some out. Of about 2 million clones in the sample, about 95% are singletons; the top ten hold 0.1% to 0.15%. V usage is TRBV18 and J usage is TRBJ2-6; D tentatively fits TRBD1 or TRBD2 (5 bases each). Sequenced input: naive CD4+ T cells sorted from blood. Indicated subset: CD45RA+ positively selected. This receptor was taken from a man in his late teens or twenties in good health. DNA of the CDR3: TGTGCCAGCTCACCAGAGGGGTCCGGGGCCAACGTCCTGACTTTC. This encodes CASSPEGSGANVLTF.